This TCR beta chain was recovered during a study of shared clonotypes between healthy human individuals (dated by TCRdb to the early 2020s). The study in broad terms: Two women and a few men aged 18 to 49 years were included in the cohort. To increase sequencing depth and limit assay-specific biases, TCR repertoire library preparation and sequencing were carried out by different laboratories using diverse techniques. Between about 0.8 and 9 billion PBMCs per donor were obtained by leukapheresis. To estimate repertoire size and how much clonotype sharing occurs between individuals, the study deeply sequenced the blood TCR repertoires of several healthy adults. For each donor, CD4 naive and CD4 memory were each given three plates, CD8 naive was given two plates, and CD8 memory was given one plate. Paper-wide results and their limitations: Higher generation probabilities were observed for clonotypes shared by all four sorted-subset donors than for non-shared clonotypes. Rarefaction of sorted-subset datasets indicated incomplete sequencing despite the large sequencing depth. About 4.5% of naive CD4, 3% to 4% of naive CD8, about 2.1% of memory CD4, and about 0.4% of memory CD8 clonotypes were shared across a few donors. Based on pairwise subsampling, the degree of clonotype sharing among donors was expected to be affected by sequencing depth. Only blood was sampled, and tissue TCR repertoires likely differ from those in blood. The genetic and exposure-history diversity represented was limited by the small number of donors. Naive subsets generally had larger estimated clonotype richness than memory subsets.

TCR CDR3 regions were amplified from genomic DNA by multiplex PCR using the deep immunoSEQ assay. Extracted genomic DNA from each cell subset was distributed evenly across all wells of several immunoSEQ 96-well plates, and each plate was treated as a replicate. Each replicate PCR for sorted subsets received about 210 ng genomic DNA, equal to about 30,000 T cell genomes. The purified libraries were quantified using a Qubit 3.0 fluorometer, sized with a Bioanalyzer 2100, and then quantified again using the KAPA Library Quantification kit. A separate single-read 150-cycle Illumina NextSeq 550 flow cell was used to sequence each immunoSEQ 96-well plate. In the original analysis: Because the immunoSEQ output included only junctional sequences and no quality scores, the filtering could not be the same as the filtering used for full-length reads. Sequences were annotated with PyIR, a Python wrapper for IgBLAST v1.9, and V/J genes and CDR3 were assigned using IMGT germline references. Reads were filtered out if the reads had weak V/J assignments (E-value above 1e-6), no CDR3, stop codons, out-of-frame junctions, or ambiguous translated residues. V3J clonotypes were defined by identical inferred V gene, J gene, and CDR3 amino acid sequence. Percentage overlap between repertoires was computed as shared unique clonotypes divided by the size of the smaller repertoire. Three approaches were used to assess repertoire richness: RTK rarefaction, the Chao1 estimator, and Recon v2.1 estimates of unobserved clonotypes. Generation probabilities for all TCRbeta clonotypes obtained by the gDNA method from a few donors were computed using OLGA. In TCRdb, the immuneACCESS table is reduced to in-frame sequences with V and J assigned. These tables do not hold every clone; where another copy was compared, an unresolved V gene accounts for under half, and the others remain unexplained. The D gene and trimming were derived from the DNA, and the V and J assignments and clone size from that table. Across this sample there are millions of clones, with roughly 94% seen only once. Jointly, the top ten make up 0.1% to 0.15% of the sample.

Donors were healthy HIV-negative adults with no recently reported acute infections or vaccinations. Every donor was a Caucasian adult residing in Nashville, Tennessee, USA. CD4+ T cells were enriched by magnetic negative selection; naive cells were then positively selected on CD45RA, and the negative fraction formed the memory subset. Blood was collected by leukapheresis, and PBMCs were isolated by Ficoll-Histopaque density gradient centrifugation and then cryopreserved in liquid nitrogen vapor phase. Analytical flow cytometry was used to check the purity and quantity of each magnetically sorted T cell population. Genomic DNA was isolated from every sorted fraction and measured by UV absorbance on a Nanodrop 2000c. V is reduced by 0 bases and J by 4 bases, leaving a spacing of 9 bases between them. CDR1 and CDR2 are read off the germline V gene (reference sequence) as GTSNPN and SVGIG. From the cysteine up to the phenylalanine, the CDR3 has a length of 14 residues. Only CDR3 DNA remains: 42 bases, in frame from the first base.

Concerning this clone itself: No antigen is known for it. No base quality values were provided; no much bigger clone lies one nucleotide off.

The clonotype was recovered from a man aged 18 to 30 in good health. Sequenced sample: naive CD4+ T cells sorted from blood. The label giving this sample's cell subset or site can be read as: CD45RA+ positively selected. The sequence joins TRBV30 to TRBJ2-2, with a weak D call of TRBD2 (5 bases match). The DNA sequence follows: TGTGCCTGGAGTGTACTAGGAGCCACCGGGGAGCTGTTTTTT. This translates into CAWSVLGATGELFF. Supplemented by the reference TRBV30 and TRBJ2-2 proteins around the CDR3, the complete variable domain is SQTIHQWPATLVQPVGSPLSLECTVEGTSNPNLYWYRQAAGRGLQLLFYSVGIGQISSEVPQNLSASRPQDRQFILSSKKLLLSDSGFYLCAWSVLGATGELFFGEGSRLTVL.